The 17 T cell receptor beta chains listed next were all sequenced from one sample in a study of blood T cell repertoires in COVID-19. Clones were read by immunoSEQ multiplex PCR, and TCRdb kept only the in-frame ones, dropping some. Of roughly 350,000 clones in the sample, 75% to 90% were seen once. Sequenced sample: peripheral blood. The receptors come from a woman aged 50 to 65 with COVID-19, enrolled during active disease.

The J gene is TRBJ2-7, the V gene TRBV5-1, with D unresolved. CDR1 and CDR2 from the germline V gene are SGHRS and YFSETQ. The length of the CDR3 is 12 residues. Between the trimmed V and J ends, which lost 0 bases and 4 bases, there was a span of 5 bases. CDR3 nucleotide sequence: TGCGCCAGCAGCTTGGACGAGTACGAGCAGTACTTC. As protein: CASSLDEYEQYF.

The rearrangement uses TRBV18 and TRBJ2-3; 9 bases align to TRBD1. Per germline, CDR1 KGHSH and CDR2 LQKENI. The CDR3 consists of 14 residues. V was pared by 5 bases and J by 4 bases, with 4 bases of the junction left unmatched. The CDR3 sequence: CASSGQGRADTQYF. In DNA form, the CDR3 reads TGTGCCAGCTCAGGACAGGGGCGTGCAGATACGCAGTATTTT.

The chain has TRBV28 and TRBJ2-5; TRBD1 matches 7 bases. In germline, CDR1 is MDHEN, CDR2 SYDVKM. After removal of 4 bases from V and 2 bases from J, the junction contained 4 bases not matched to a gene. There are 14 residues in the CDR3. The CDR3 nucleotides read TGTGCCAGCAGTTCTGGACAGGAGCAAGAGACCCAGTACTTC. This codes for CASSSGQEQETQYF.

This rearrangement joins TRBV10-3 to TRBJ2-1; a weak D match, TRBD1 (5 bases). CDR1 is ENHRY, CDR2 SYGVKD, per germline. Trimming took 8 bases from V and 6 from J, leaving 20 bases between them. The CDR3 runs 15 residues. In nucleotides, the CDR3 is TGTGCCATCGGATCCTTAGGGGTCGAATCCAATGAGCAGTTCTTC. Residues: CAIGSLGVESNEQFF.

CDR3 amino acids: CASGSVGGKETQYF. In DNA form, the CDR3 reads TGTGCCAGTGGATCGGTAGGCGGTAAAGAGACCCAGTACTTC. This rearrangement joins TRBV19 to TRBJ2-5; D remains unclear. Trimming removed 8 bases from V and 3 bases from J, with 16 bases in between. CDR1 LNHDA and CDR2 SQIVND come from the germline V gene (reference sequence). CDR3 length equals 14 residues.

The V gene is TRBV5-1, the J gene TRBJ2-2, with 7 bases that match TRBD1. After removal of 4 bases from V and 5 bases from J, the junction contained 11 bases not matched to a gene. Germline V gene sequence: CDR1 SGHRS, CDR2 YFSETQ. This CDR3 is 16 amino acids long. The CDR3 sequence: CASSPDRAVGTGELFF. CDR3 nucleotides: TGCGCCAGCAGCCCCGACAGGGCGGTGGGGACCGGGGAGCTGTTTTTT.

The gene calls are TRBV5-1 and TRBJ2-5, with 8 bases identical to TRBD1. Germline CDR1 is SGHRS and CDR2 is YFSETQ. The CDR3 contains 16 residues. V trimming: 4 bases; J trimming: 4 bases; junction bases outside the gene matches: 12. CDR3 loop: CASSDSGTGHRETQYF. In DNA, the CDR3 is TGCGCCAGCAGCGACTCCGGGACAGGTCATAGAGAGACCCAGTACTTC.

This chain uses TRBV25-1 with TRBJ2-3; tentative D call: TRBD2 (5 bases). Germline V lookup: CDR1 MGHDK, CDR2 SYGVNS. This CDR3 has 15 amino acids. V lost 0 bases to trimming and J lost 1 base, with 8 bases between them. The CDR3 region is CASSEYSGGTDTQYF. CDR3 nucleotide sequence: TGTGCCAGCAGTGAATACAGCGGCGGCACAGATACGCAGTATTTT.

This chain joins TRBV5-1 and TRBJ1-1; D perhaps matches TRBD1 (5 bases). Per the germline V gene, CDR1 is SGHRS and CDR2 is YFSETQ. The V end was cut by 4 bases, the J end by 1 base, with 17 bases between. The CDR3 contains 16 residues. The CDR3, as DNA: TGCGCCAGCAGCCCGGGGGTAGGTCGGGGGAACACTGAAGCTTTCTTT. It codes for CASSPGVGRGNTEAFF. Full variable domain (missing parts from reference TRBV5-1 and TRBJ1-1): KAGVTQTPRYLIKTRGQQVTLSCSPISGHRSVSWYQQTPGQGLQFLFEYFSETQRNKGNFPGRFSGRQFSNSRSEMNVSTLELGDSALYLCASSPGVGRGNTEAFFGQGTRLTVV.

This sequence joins TRBV4-1 and TRBJ1-2, with D maybe TRBD1 (5 bases). The CDR3 is made up of 14 amino acids. CDR1 is MGHRA and CDR2 is YSYEKL in the germline V gene. The ends were cut back, 1 base at V and 4 bases at J, with 10 bases in the middle. The CDR3 here is CASSQAQGLYGYTF. The CDR3 DNA is TGCGCCAGCAGCCAAGCCCAGGGACTCTATGGCTACACCTTC.

This chain uses TRBV11-1 with TRBJ2-7; perhaps TRBD2 as D (5 bases). The germline CDR1 and CDR2 sequences are SGHAT and FQDESV (reference sequence). V lost 2 bases, J lost 5 bases, and 19 bases lay in between. CDR3 length: 16 amino acids. CDR3 loop: CASSLFAWIGMDEQYF. As DNA, the CDR3 is TGTGCCAGCAGCTTATTTGCGTGGATCGGGATGGACGAGCAGTACTTC.

The J gene is TRBJ1-4, the V gene TRBV5-6, with 9 bases that match TRBD1. Germline CDR1 SGHDT, CDR2 YYEEEE. The CDR3 contains 15 residues. With 0 bases clipped from V and 5 bases from J, the junction kept 2 bases outside the gene matches. Here the CDR3 reads CASSLGGTGNEKLFF. DNA of the CDR3: TGTGCCAGCAGCTTGGGCGGGACAGGGAATGAAAAACTGTTTTTT.

The chain employs TRBV19 and TRBJ1-2; D unclear. Trimming pared 5 bases from V and 6 bases from J, leaving 13 bases between. Germline CDR1 LNHDA, CDR2 SQIVND (reference sequence). The CDR3 runs 13 residues. For the CDR3, the DNA is TGTGCCAGTAGTTTACTCAGACTAGATGGCTACACCTTC. Its translation: CASSLLRLDGYTF.

This chain links TRBV27 with TRBJ1-2; TRBD1 is a possible D gene (5 bases). V lost 5 bases, J lost 3 bases, and 13 bases lay in between. Looked up from germline, CDR1 is MNHEY and CDR2 is SMNVEV (reference sequence). The CDR3 has 14 amino acids. The CDR3 sequence: CASSATASYYGYTF. CDR3 DNA: TGTGCCAGCAGTGCGACAGCATCGTACTATGGCTACACCTTC.

The rearrangement uses TRBV7-8 and TRBJ1-1; D is unresolved. V lost 2 bases and J lost 3, with 13 bases in between. Germline V gene data show CDR1 as SGHVS and CDR2 as FQNEAQ. CDR3 length: 15 residues. The CDR3 loop is CASSLRGWWDTEAFF. DNA for the CDR3: TGTGCCAGCAGCTTACGAGGGTGGTGGGACACTGAAGCTTTCTTT. The variable domain in full, with the rest retrieved from reference TRBV7-8 and TRBJ1-1, is GAGVSQSPRYKVAKRGQDVALRCDPISGHVSLFWYQQALGQGPEFLTYFQNEAQLDKSGLPSDRFFAERPEGSVSTLKIQRTQQEDSAVYLCASSLRGWWDTEAFFGQGTRLTVV.

The V and J genes are TRBV30 and TRBJ2-7; 8 bases fit TRBD2. There are 15 residues in the CDR3. Germline V CDR1 and CDR2: GTSNPN, SVGIG (reference sequence). After removal of 4 bases from V and 0 bases from J, the junction contained 8 bases not matched to a gene. CDR3 protein: CAWTPVAGHSYEQYF. CDR3 coding DNA: TGTGCCTGGACCCCCGTAGCGGGACACTCCTACGAGCAGTACTTC.

The chain links TRBV25-1 to TRBJ1-1; D is undetermined. The V gene's germline CDR1 is MGHDK and CDR2 SYGVNS. The germline V and J ends were trimmed by 7 bases and 1 base, with 10 bases remaining between them. This CDR3 has 13 amino acids. The CDR3 sequence is CASTRAGNTEAFF. The CDR3 DNA reads as TGTGCCAGCACCCGAGCAGGGAACACTGAAGCTTTCTTT.